This paragraph reports one T cell receptor beta chain. These data originate in a study of shared T cell receptors in the human thymus. Assay used: immunoSEQ multiplex PCR; TCRdb lists only in-frame clones, some missing. The sample yields hundreds of thousands of clones, roughly 90% seen once. These data were also filed under a second study, of human thymus T cells. As that study records: Thymus specimens were resections from corrective heart surgery. Thymic and blood repertoires appeared to display a bias in their usage of V and J genes.

The sample taken for sequencing was thymocytes. The receptor comes from a boy less than two years old with a congenital heart defect.

In DNA form, the CDR3 reads TGTGCCAGCAGCTTAGGTCAGGCAGGGCCCGGCAATGAGCAGTTCTTC. As protein: CASSLGQAGPGNEQFF. The chain joins TRBV7-2 to TRBJ2-1; TRBD1 is a possible D gene (5 bases). The CDR3 covers 16 residues. From germline, CDR1 is SGHTA and CDR2 FQGNSA. With 1 base removed from V and 6 bases from J, the gap between germline ends came to 16 bases.